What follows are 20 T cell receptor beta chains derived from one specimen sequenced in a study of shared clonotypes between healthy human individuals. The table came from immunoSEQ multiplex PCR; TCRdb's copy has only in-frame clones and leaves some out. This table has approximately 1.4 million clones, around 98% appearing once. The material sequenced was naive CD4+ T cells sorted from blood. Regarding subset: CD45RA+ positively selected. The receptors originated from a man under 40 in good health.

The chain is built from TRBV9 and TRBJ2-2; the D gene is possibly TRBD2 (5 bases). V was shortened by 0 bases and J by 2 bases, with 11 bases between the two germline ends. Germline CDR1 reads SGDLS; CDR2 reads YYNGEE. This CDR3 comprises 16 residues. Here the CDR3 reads CASSVGSGVNTGELFF. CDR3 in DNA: TGTGCCAGCAGCGTAGGGTCCGGGGTTAACACCGGGGAGCTGTTTTTT.

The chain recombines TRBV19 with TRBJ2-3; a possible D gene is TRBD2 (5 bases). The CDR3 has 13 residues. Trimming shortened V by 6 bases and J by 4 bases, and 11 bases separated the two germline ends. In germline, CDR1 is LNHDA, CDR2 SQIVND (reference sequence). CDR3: CASRVAGADTQYF. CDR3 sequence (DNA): TGTGCCAGTAGGGTCGCCGGGGCAGATACGCAGTATTTT.

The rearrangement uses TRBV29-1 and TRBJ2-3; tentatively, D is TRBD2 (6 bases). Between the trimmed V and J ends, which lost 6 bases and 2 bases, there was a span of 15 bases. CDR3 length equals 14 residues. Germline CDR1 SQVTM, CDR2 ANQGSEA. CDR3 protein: CSVSPSAATDTQYF. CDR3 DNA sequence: TGCAGCGTGAGCCCTAGCGCCGCCACAGATACGCAGTATTTT.

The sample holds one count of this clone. The CDR3 nucleotides are TGCAGCGTTTCGACTAGCGGAGCGGCGGAGACCCAGTACTTC. It codes for CSVSTSGAAETQYF. The chain uses TRBV29-1 and TRBJ2-5; 9 bases are shared with TRBD2. This CDR3 spans 14 amino acids. V was pared by 5 bases and J by 5 bases, with 9 bases of the junction left unmatched. The V gene's germline CDR1 is SQVTM and CDR2 ANQGSEA.

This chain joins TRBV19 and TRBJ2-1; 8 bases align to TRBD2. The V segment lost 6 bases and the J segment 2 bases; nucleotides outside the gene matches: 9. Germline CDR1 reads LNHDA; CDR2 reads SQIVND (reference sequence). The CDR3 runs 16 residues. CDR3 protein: CASSRGGGRPYNEQFF. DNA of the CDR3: TGTGCCAGTAGCCGGGGGGGCGGGAGGCCCTACAATGAGCAGTTCTTC.

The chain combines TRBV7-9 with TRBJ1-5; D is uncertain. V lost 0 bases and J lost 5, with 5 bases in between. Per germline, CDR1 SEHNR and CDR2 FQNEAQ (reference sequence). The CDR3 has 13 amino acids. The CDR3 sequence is CASSLAAHQPQHF. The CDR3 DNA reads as TGTGCCAGCAGCTTAGCGGCGCATCAGCCCCAGCATTTT.

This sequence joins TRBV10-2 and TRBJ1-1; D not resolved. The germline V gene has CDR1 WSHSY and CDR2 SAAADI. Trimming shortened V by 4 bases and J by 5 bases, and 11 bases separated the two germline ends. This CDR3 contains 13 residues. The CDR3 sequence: CASSVQGPTEAFF. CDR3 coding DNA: TGCGCCAGCAGTGTGCAAGGGCCGACTGAAGCTTTCTTT.

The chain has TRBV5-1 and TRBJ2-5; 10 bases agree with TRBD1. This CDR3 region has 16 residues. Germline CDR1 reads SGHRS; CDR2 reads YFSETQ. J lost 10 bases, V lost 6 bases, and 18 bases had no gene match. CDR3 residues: CASTLGATGGSENQYF. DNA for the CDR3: TGCGCCAGCACCCTTGGGGCGACAGGGGGCTCGGAAAACCAGTACTTC.

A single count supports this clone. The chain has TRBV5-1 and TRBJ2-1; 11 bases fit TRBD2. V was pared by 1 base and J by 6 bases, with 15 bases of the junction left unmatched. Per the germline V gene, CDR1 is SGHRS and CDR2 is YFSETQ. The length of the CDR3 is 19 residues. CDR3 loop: CASSLPDFSGRARFNEQFF. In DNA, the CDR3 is TGCGCCAGCAGCTTGCCTGACTTTAGCGGGAGGGCCCGATTCAATGAGCAGTTCTTC.

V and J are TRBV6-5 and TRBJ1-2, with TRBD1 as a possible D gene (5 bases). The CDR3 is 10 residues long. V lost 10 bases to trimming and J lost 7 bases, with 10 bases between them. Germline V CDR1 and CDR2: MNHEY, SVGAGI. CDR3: CATRRGGYTF. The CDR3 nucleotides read TGTGCCACCAGGAGGGGTGGCTACACCTTC.

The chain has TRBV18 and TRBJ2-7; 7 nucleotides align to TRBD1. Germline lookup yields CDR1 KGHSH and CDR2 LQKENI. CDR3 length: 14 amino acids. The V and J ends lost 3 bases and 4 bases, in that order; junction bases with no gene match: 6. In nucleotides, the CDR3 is TGTGCCAGCTCACCCGCCGACAGGGAGTACGAGCAGTACTTC. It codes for CASSPADREYEQYF.

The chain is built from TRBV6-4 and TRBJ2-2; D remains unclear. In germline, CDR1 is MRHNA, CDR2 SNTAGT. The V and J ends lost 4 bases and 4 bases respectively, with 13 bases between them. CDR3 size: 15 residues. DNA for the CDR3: TGTGCCAGCAGTGGGAACCGTGTAGGCACCGGGGAGCTGTTTTTT. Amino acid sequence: CASSGNRVGTGELFF.

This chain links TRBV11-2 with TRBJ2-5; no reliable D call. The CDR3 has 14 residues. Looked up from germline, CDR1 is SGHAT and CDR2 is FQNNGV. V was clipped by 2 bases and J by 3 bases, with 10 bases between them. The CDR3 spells CASSLMMGKETQYF. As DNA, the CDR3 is TGTGCCAGCAGCTTAATGATGGGAAAAGAGACCCAGTACTTC.

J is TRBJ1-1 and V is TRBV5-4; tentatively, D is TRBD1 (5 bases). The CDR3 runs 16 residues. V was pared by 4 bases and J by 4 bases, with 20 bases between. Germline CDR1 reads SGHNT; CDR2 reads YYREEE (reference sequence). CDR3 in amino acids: CASSEKKRDYPTEAFF. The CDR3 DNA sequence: TGTGCCAGCAGCGAAAAAAAAAGGGACTATCCCACTGAAGCTTTCTTT.

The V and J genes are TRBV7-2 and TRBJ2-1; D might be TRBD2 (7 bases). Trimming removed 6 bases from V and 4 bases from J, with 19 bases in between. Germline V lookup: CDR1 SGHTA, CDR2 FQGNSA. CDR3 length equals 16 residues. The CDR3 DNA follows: TGTGCCAGCAGTCGGGGACCAGCGGGACATTACAATGAGCAGTTCTTC. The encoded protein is CASSRGPAGHYNEQFF.

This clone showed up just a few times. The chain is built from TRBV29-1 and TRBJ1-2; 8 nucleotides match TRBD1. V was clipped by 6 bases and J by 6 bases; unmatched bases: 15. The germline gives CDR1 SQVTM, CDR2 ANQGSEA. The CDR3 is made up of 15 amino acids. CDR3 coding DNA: TGCAGCGTCGGGAACCAGGGGGCAGGAGAGAATGGCTACACCTTC. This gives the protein CSVGNQGAGENGYTF.

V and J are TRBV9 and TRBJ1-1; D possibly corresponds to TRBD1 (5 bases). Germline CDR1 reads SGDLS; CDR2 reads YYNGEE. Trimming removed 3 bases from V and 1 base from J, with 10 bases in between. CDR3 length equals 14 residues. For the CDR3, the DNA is TGTGCCAGCAGCGCCCTGACAGCGAACACTGAAGCTTTCTTT. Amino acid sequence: CASSALTANTEAFF.

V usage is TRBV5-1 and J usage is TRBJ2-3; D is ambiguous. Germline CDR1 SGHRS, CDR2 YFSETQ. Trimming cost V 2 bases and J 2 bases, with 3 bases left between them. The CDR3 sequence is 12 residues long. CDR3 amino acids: CASSFYTDTQYF. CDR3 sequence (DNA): TGCGCCAGCAGCTTTTACACAGATACGCAGTATTTT.

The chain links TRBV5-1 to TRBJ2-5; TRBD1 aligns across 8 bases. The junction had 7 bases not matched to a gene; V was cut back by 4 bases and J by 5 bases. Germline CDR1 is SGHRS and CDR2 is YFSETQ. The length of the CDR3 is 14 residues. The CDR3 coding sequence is TGCGCCAGCAGCGAACGACAGGGGTTGGAGACCCAGTACTTC. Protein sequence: CASSERQGLETQYF.

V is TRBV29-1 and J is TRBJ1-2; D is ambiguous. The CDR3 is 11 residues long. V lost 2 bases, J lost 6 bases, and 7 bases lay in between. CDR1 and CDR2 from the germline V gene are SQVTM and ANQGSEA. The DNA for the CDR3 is TGCAGCGTTGAACGGCGGGATGGCTACACCTTC. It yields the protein CSVERRDGYTF.